These T cell receptor beta chains were read from a single sample in a study of tumor and adjacent non-tumor tissue in lung cancer. TCRdb used MiXCR to reprocess the multiplex PCR reads, holding one entry per CDR3 protein. The profile covers 90,000 or so distinct CDR3 sequences, with about 66% appearing a single time and around 15% taken by the ten largest. The source material was lung tumor tissue. These receptors all stem from a man in his sixties or seventies with non-small cell lung cancer. CDR3s include the opening cysteine and the closing phenylalanine or tryptophan. D genes are given only for firm matches. Some rows have no size entry. The others give once, few or many, or a class for an expanded clone.

- | TRBJ2-7 | TRBV28 | 16 | - | CGSSLIRDGVSYEQYF | TGTGGCAGCAGCTTAATTCGGGACGGGGTGTCCTACGAGCAGTACTTC
TRBD1 | TRBJ2-7 | TRBV11-2 | 17 | - | CDSSRRLGQGTSYEQYF | TGTGACAGCAGCCGCCGCCTCGGACAGGGGACGTCCTACGAACAGTACTTC
- | TRBJ2-2 | TRBV11-3 | 14 | medium-sized | CASSLGGVTGELFF | TGTGCCAGCAGCTTGGGGGGAGTCACCGGGGAGCTGTTTTTT
- | TRBJ2-1 | TRBV10-2 | 13 | many | CASSATTGGEQFF | TGCGCCAGCAGTGCCACTACCGGGGGTGAGCAGTTCTTC
- | TRBJ2-7 | TRBV11-2 | 14 | - | CASSLATCSYEQYF | TGTGCCAGCAGCTTAGCGACCTGCTCCTACGAACAGTACTTC
TRBD1 | TRBJ2-2 | TRBV11-2 | 14 | few | CASSWDRSTGELFF | TGTGCCAGTAGCTGGGACAGAAGCACCGGGGAGCTGTTTTTT
- | TRBJ1-2 | TRBV7-9 | 15 | - | CTSSLAGRGVYGYTF | TGTACCAGCAGCTTAGCCGGGAGAGGGGTCTATGGCTACACCTTC
- | TRBJ1-5 | TRBV10-2 | 14 | - | CTSSEIPRNQPQHF | TGCACCAGCAGTGAGATACCGCGCAATCAGCCCCAGCATTTT
- | TRBJ2-2 | TRBV6-1 | 14 | many | CASSEAPRYGELFF | TGTGCCAGCAGTGAAGCGCCTAGGTATGGGGAGCTGTTTTTT
TRBD2 | TRBJ2-7 | TRBV6-6 | 14 | few | CASSYREGYHEQYF | TGTGCCAGCAGTTATCGGGAGGGATACCACGAGCAGTACTTC
TRBD1 | TRBJ2-7 | TRBV29-1 | 14 | - | CSAGGRGPSYEEYF | TGCAGCGCTGGGGGCAGGGGGCCATCCTACGAGGAGTACTTC
TRBD1 | TRBJ2-7 | TRBV7-9 | 15 | many | CASSRTGGLNYEQYF | TGTGCCAGCAGTCGGACAGGGGGCCTGAACTACGAGCAGTACTTC
- | TRBJ2-7 | TRBV11-2 | 15 | - | CGSSLDLVGGSGRYF | TGTGGCAGCAGCTTAGATTTAGTGGGGGGCTCCGGTAGGTACTTC
- | TRBJ2-5 | TRBV29-1 | 11 | many | CSVGLGGTQYF | TGCAGCGTGGGACTCGGGGGGACCCAGTACTTC